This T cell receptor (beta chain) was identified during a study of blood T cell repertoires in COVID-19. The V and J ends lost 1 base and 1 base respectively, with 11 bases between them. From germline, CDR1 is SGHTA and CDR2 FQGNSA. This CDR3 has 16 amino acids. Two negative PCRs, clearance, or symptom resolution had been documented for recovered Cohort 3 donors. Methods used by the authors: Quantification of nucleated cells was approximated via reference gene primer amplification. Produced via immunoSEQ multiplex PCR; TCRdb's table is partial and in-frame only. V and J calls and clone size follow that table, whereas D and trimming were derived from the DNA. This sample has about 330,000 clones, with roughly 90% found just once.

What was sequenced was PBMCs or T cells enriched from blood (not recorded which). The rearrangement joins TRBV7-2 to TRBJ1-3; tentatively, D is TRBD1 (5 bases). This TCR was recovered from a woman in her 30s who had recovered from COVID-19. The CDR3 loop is CASSLVSGTSGNTIYF. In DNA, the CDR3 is TGTGCCAGCAGCTTAGTATCCGGGACTTCTGGAAACACCATATATTTT.